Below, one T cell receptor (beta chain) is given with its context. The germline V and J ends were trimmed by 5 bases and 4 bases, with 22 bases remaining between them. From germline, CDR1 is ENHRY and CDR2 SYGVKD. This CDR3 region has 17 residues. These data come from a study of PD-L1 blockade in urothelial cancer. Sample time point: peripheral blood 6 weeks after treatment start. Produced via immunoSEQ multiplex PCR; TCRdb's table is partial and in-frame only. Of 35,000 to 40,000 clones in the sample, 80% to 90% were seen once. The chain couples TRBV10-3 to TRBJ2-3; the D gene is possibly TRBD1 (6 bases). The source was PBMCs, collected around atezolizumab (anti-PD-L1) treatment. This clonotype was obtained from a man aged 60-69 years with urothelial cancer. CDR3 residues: CAISPPGASLSPDTQYF. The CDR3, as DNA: TGTGCCATCAGTCCTCCAGGGGCTAGTCTCAGCCCAGATACGCAGTATTTT.